Listed below are T cell receptor beta chains from one sample, sequenced in a study of cytomegalovirus exposure and HLA in healthy donors. Clones were sequenced by immunoSEQ multiplex PCR, and TCRdb holds only the in-frame ones, with some missing. The table has 100,000 to 120,000 clones, 70% to 90% seen once; the top ten hold roughly 4%. The source material was PBMCs. The receptors were gathered from a young woman in good health and CMV-seropositive. Both conserved end residues are part of each CDR3. Each record gives: CDR3 DNA, CDR3 protein, D gene, J gene, V gene, clone size. The D gene is left open where the match is weak. Rows may omit the clone size; those that give it use once, few, many or a size class.

TGTGCCACCGGGACTGCGATCGACATTCAGTACTTC | CATGTAIDIQYF | NA | TRBJ2-4 | TRBV18 | NA
TGTGCCAGTAGGCAGGGGGCAAATCAGCCCCAGCATTTT | CASRQGANQPQHF | TRBD1 | TRBJ1-5 | TRBV5-3 | NA
TGTGCCAGCAGCGTTGGACAGGGCGGCGGGAACACCATATATTTT | CASSVGQGGGNTIYF | TRBD1 | TRBJ1-3 | TRBV9 | NA
TGTGCCAGCAGTTACGGGGGGGCCAATGAAAAACTGTTTTTT | CASSYGGANEKLFF | NA | TRBJ1-4 | TRBV6-5 | NA
TGTGCCACCCGACCGGGGAGGAATCAGCCCCAGCATTTT | CATRPGRNQPQHF | NA | TRBJ1-5 | TRBV10-3 | NA
TGTGCCAGCTCACTCGGACAGGATTTCAATGAGCAGTTCTTC | CASSLGQDFNEQFF | TRBD1 | TRBJ2-1 | TRBV18 | NA
TGCGCCAGCAGCAAACGACAGGGGGTTACGTATTACGAGCAGTACTTC | CASSKRQGVTYYEQYF | TRBD1 | TRBJ2-7 | TRBV5-1 | NA
TGTGCCAGCAGCCAAGATGGGGGGAGTAATGAAAAACTGTTTTTT | CASSQDGGSNEKLFF | NA | TRBJ1-4 | TRBV14 | NA
TGCGCCAGCAGTCACTCCGGGACAGGGAACTACGAGCAGTACTTC | CASSHSGTGNYEQYF | TRBD1 | TRBJ2-7 | TRBV4-1 | once
TGTGCCAGCAGGACAGGGGGGATGGACACTGAAGCTTTCTTT | CASRTGGMDTEAFF | TRBD1 | TRBJ1-1 | TRBV11-3 | NA
TGTGCCAGCAGTTTAGGGTCAGGGGGCAGGATGACTGAAGCTTTCTTT | CASSLGSGGRMTEAFF | TRBD1 | TRBJ1-1 | TRBV28 | NA
TGTGCCAGCAGCCCTCTACCGAGGAATTCACCCCTCCACTTT | CASSPLPRNSPLHF | NA | TRBJ1-6 | TRBV7-2 | NA
TGTGCCAGCAGTCATCAAAAACAGGGCGACACCGGGGAGCTGTTTTTT | CASSHQKQGDTGELFF | NA | TRBJ2-2 | TRBV5-4 | NA
TGTGCCAGCTCTTCTAGCGGGAAATACGAGCAGTACTTC | CASSSSGKYEQYF | TRBD2 | TRBJ2-7 | TRBV6-5 | once
TGTGCCAGCAGCCCCCGACAGGGTGGTGGAGAAAAACTGTTTTTT | CASSPRQGGGEKLFF | TRBD1 | TRBJ1-4 | TRBV11-3 | NA
TGTGCCAGCAGCGAAACTTTAGCAATCACGCAGTATTTT | CASSETLAITQYF | NA | TRBJ2-3 | TRBV6-1 | NA
TGTGCCAGCAGTGAACTAGCGGGAGCCACAGATACGCAGTATTTT | CASSELAGATDTQYF | TRBD2 | TRBJ2-3 | TRBV6-1 | few
TGTGCCAGCAGTCTGCAGGGATTCGTCACCGGGGAGCTGTTTTTT | CASSLQGFVTGELFF | NA | TRBJ2-2 | TRBV5-4 | NA
TGTGCCAGCACCCTTGGACAGACGTACCAAGAGACCCAGTACTTC | CASTLGQTYQETQYF | NA | TRBJ2-5 | TRBV2 | NA
TGTGCCAGCAGATTAACCGGGACAGGAGGTGGCTACACCTTC | CASRLTGTGGGYTF | TRBD1 | TRBJ1-2 | TRBV28 | NA
TGTGCCAGCAGTGTAGGGACTAGCACACAAGAGACCCAGTACTTC | CASSVGTSTQETQYF | TRBD2 | TRBJ2-5 | TRBV2 | NA
TGTGCCAGCAGCTTGGGGACAGGGGTGCCTGAGCAGTTCTTC | CASSLGTGVPEQFF | TRBD1 | TRBJ2-1 | TRBV5-4 | once
TGTGCCAGCAGCGTACAGGGGTGGACAGGGGGCACAGATACGCAGTATTTT | CASSVQGWTGGTDTQYF | TRBD1 | TRBJ2-3 | TRBV9 | NA
TGTGCCAGCACTGCGGCGGACATTCAGTACTTC | CASTAADIQYF | NA | TRBJ2-4 | TRBV6-5 | NA
TGTGCCAGCGGACAGAGAATAAACACTGAAGCTTTCTTT | CASGQRINTEAFF | NA | TRBJ1-1 | TRBV5-4 | NA
TGTGCCAGCAGACGTCCCGGGACAGGGGGATGGGAGACCCAGTACTTC | CASRRPGTGGWETQYF | TRBD1 | TRBJ2-5 | TRBV11-2 | NA
TGTGCCAGTAGTATCATCCACGGACAGGGTACCGAGCAGTACTTC | CASSIIHGQGTEQYF | TRBD1 | TRBJ2-7 | TRBV19 | few
TGTGCCAGCAGTGGTGGACTTGGGGAGCAGTACTTC | CASSGGLGEQYF | NA | TRBJ2-7 | TRBV2 | NA
TGTGCCAGCAGTTTGACAGACTTACACGAGCAGTACTTC | CASSLTDLHEQYF | NA | TRBJ2-7 | TRBV27 | once
TGCGCCAGCAGCTTGGTAGGGCAGGGGGCCGGGGACACTGAAGCTTTCTTT | CASSLVGQGAGDTEAFF | TRBD1 | TRBJ1-1 | TRBV5-1 | NA
TGTGCCAGCAGCGAAGGGCTGGGACAGGGTGGTGAAAAACTGTTTTTT | CASSEGLGQGGEKLFF | TRBD1 | TRBJ1-4 | TRBV2 | NA
TGTGCCAGCATAGGGACAGCATACGAGCAGTACTTC | CASIGTAYEQYF | TRBD1 | TRBJ2-7 | TRBV2 | few
TGTGCCAGCAGCCCCGGACTAGCGCGGAACTACGAGCAGTACTTC | CASSPGLARNYEQYF | TRBD2 | TRBJ2-7 | TRBV7-8 | once
TGTGCCAGCAGCTTAGACCCGCCCGGGACAGGGTCGCAGGCTTTCTTT | CASSLDPPGTGSQAFF | TRBD1 | TRBJ1-1 | TRBV11-3 | NA
TGCGCCAGCAGTGAAGGGGGTCAGAAAAATGAGCAGTTCTTC | CASSEGGQKNEQFF | NA | TRBJ2-1 | TRBV10-2 | NA
TGTGCCAGCAGAATAGGAATGGAGGCTCTCAATGAGCAGTTCTTC | CASRIGMEALNEQFF | NA | TRBJ2-1 | TRBV5-4 | NA
TGTGCAGGCTCCCCCCGTGATACAGGGTACTACGAGCAGTACTTC | CAGSPRDTGYYEQYF | NA | TRBJ2-7 | TRBV6-1 | NA
TGCGCCAGCAGCCTAACGACAGGGGACTATGGCTACACCTTC | CASSLTTGDYGYTF | TRBD1 | TRBJ1-2 | TRBV4-1 | NA
TGTGCCAGCAGGCGCGCGGGAGAAGTCTCCTACGAGCAGTACTTC | CASRRAGEVSYEQYF | TRBD2 | TRBJ2-7 | TRBV6-1 | NA
TGTGCCAGCAGTGTCGGACTAGCGCCTTACAATGAGCAGTTCTTC | CASSVGLAPYNEQFF | TRBD2 | TRBJ2-1 | TRBV27 | NA
TGTGCCAGCAGCTATAACAATGAGCAGTTCTTC | CASSYNNEQFF | NA | TRBJ2-1 | TRBV7-3 | NA
TGTGCCATCAGTGAGTCGATAAGCGGGAGCGGCAATGAGCAGTTCTTC | CAISESISGSGNEQFF | TRBD2 | TRBJ2-1 | TRBV10-3 | NA
TGTGCCACCAGCAAACAGAAAAACACAGATACGCAGTATTTT | CATSKQKNTDTQYF | NA | TRBJ2-3 | TRBV15 | NA
TGTGCCAGCAGTTGCGATTTAGTAGTGGCCTACAATGAGCAGTTCTTC | CASSCDLVVAYNEQFF | NA | TRBJ2-1 | TRBV28 | NA
TGTGCCAGCAGCTTAAGCCCAGGGTCGGGAAACACCATATATTTT | CASSLSPGSGNTIYF | NA | TRBJ1-3 | TRBV7-3 | NA
TGTGCGTCGACAGGGAGCACTGAAGCTTTCTTT | CASTGSTEAFF | TRBD1 | TRBJ1-1 | TRBV30 | NA
TGTGCCAGCAGCTCCGGGTTCTATGGCTACACCTTC | CASSSGFYGYTF | NA | TRBJ1-2 | TRBV5-5 | NA
TGCGCCAGCAGCTATAGCGGGGACCGCACAGATACGCAGTATTTT | CASSYSGDRTDTQYF | TRBD2 | TRBJ2-3 | TRBV5-1 | NA
TGTGCCAGCAGCGTAGCTTCAGGGTCGAAAGAGACCCAGTACTTC | CASSVASGSKETQYF | NA | TRBJ2-5 | TRBV9 | NA
TGCAGCGTACTACCCTTAGCGGGGGGCACCTACAATGAGCAGTTCTTC | CSVLPLAGGTYNEQFF | TRBD2 | TRBJ2-1 | TRBV29-1 | NA
TGCGCCAGCAGAAGTAGCGGGAACTCCTACGAGCAGTACTTC | CASRSSGNSYEQYF | TRBD2 | TRBJ2-7 | TRBV5-1 | once
TGTGCCAGCAGAGGGAGGGATGGCAATCAGCCCCAGCATTTT | CASRGRDGNQPQHF | NA | TRBJ1-5 | TRBV2 | NA
TGTGCCAGCAGCTTAACAGGGGGCGACACCGGGGAGCTGTTTTTT | CASSLTGGDTGELFF | TRBD1 | TRBJ2-2 | TRBV7-3 | NA
TGTGCCAGCTCACCAGGGCGGGCCAATCAGCCCCAGCATTTT | CASSPGRANQPQHF | NA | TRBJ1-5 | TRBV18 | NA
TGCGCCAGCAGCCAAAGGCAGGGGAGCACTGAAGCTTTCTTT | CASSQRQGSTEAFF | NA | TRBJ1-1 | TRBV4-1 | NA
TGCGCCAGCAGCTTGCGGTTGGATGAGCAGTTCTTC | CASSLRLDEQFF | NA | TRBJ2-1 | TRBV5-1 | NA
TGTGCCAGCAGCGTAGGGGTGGCGGGGGAGCAGTACTTC | CASSVGVAGEQYF | NA | TRBJ2-7 | TRBV9 | NA
TGCGCCAGCAGCCAAGGGAGTTACCGCTACGAGCAGTACTTC | CASSQGSYRYEQYF | NA | TRBJ2-7 | TRBV4-1 | NA
TGTGCCAGCAGCTCAAGCGGGGGGGCTTACGAGCAGTACTTC | CASSSSGGAYEQYF | TRBD2 | TRBJ2-7 | TRBV9 | NA
TGTGCCAGCAGCTTAGTGGGGCAGGGTAGCACAGATACGCAGTATTTT | CASSLVGQGSTDTQYF | NA | TRBJ2-3 | TRBV11-2 | NA